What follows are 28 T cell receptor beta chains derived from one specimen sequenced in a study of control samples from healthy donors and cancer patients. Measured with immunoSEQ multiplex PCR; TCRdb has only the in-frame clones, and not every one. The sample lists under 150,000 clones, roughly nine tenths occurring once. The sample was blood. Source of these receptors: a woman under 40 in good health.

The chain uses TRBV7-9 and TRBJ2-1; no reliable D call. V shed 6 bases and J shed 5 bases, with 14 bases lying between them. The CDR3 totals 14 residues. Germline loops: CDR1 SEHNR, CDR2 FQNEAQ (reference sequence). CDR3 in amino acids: CASRPPNPHNEQFF. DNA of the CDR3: TGTGCCAGCAGACCCCCTAATCCCCACAATGAGCAGTTCTTC. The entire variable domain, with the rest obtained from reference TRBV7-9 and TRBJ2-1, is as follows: DTGVSQNPRHKITKRGQNVTFRCDPISEHNRLYWYRQTLGQGPEFLTYFQNEAQLEKSRLLSDRFSAERPKGSFSTLEIQRTEQGDSAMYLCASRPPNPHNEQFFGPGTRLTVL.

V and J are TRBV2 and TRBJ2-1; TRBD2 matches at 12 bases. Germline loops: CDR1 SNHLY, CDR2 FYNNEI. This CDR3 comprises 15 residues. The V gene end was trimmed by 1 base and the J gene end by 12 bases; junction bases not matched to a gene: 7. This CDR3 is CASSEGLAGGWGQFF. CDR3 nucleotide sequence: TGTGCCAGCAGTGAAGGTCTAGCGGGAGGGTGGGGGCAGTTCTTC.

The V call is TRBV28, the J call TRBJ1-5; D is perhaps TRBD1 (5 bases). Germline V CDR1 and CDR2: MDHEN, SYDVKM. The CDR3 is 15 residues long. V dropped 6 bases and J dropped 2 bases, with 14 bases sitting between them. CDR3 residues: CASRPWGVGNQPQHF. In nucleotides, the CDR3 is TGTGCCAGCAGGCCCTGGGGGGTTGGCAATCAGCCCCAGCATTTT.

The CDR3 bases are TGTGCCAGCAGGCAGGGAACCATGAACACTGAAGCTTTCTTT. Translation: CASRQGTMNTEAFF. The genes are TRBV6-4 and TRBJ1-1; D might be TRBD1 (5 bases). The V gene lost 6 bases and the J gene lost 0 bases, with 11 bases spanning the gap. The CDR3 runs to 14 residues. Germline assignment: CDR1 MRHNA and CDR2 SNTAGT.

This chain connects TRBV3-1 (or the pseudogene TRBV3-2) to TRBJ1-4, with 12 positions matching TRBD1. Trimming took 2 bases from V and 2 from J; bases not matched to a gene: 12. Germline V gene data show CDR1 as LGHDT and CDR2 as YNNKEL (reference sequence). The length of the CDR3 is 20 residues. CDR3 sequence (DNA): TGTGCCAGCAGCCAAAAAGGTGGGGGGACAGGGGGCGCGACTAATGAAAAACTGTTTTTT. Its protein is CASSQKGGGTGGATNEKLFF.

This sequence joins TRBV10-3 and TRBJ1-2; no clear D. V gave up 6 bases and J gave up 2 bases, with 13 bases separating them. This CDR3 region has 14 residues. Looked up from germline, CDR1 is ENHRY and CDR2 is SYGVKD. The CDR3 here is CAIREAGGNYGYTF. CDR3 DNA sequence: TGTGCCATCAGGGAAGCGGGAGGAAACTATGGCTACACCTTC.

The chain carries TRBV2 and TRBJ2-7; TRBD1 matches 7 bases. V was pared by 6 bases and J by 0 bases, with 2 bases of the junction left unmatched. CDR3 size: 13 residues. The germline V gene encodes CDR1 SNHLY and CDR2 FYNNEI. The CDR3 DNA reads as TGTGCCAGCAGCTGGACAGGCTCCTACGAGCAGTACTTC. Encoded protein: CASSWTGSYEQYF.

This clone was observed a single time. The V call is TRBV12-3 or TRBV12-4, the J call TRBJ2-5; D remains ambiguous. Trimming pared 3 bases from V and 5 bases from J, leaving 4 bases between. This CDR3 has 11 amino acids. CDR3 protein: CASSFQETQYF. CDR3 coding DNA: TGTGCCAGCAGTTTCCAGGAGACCCAGTACTTC.

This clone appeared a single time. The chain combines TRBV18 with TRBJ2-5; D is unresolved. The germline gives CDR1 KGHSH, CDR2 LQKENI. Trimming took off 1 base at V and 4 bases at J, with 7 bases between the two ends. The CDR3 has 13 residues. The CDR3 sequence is CASSPQAGETQYF. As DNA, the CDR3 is TGTGCCAGCTCACCACAGGCAGGAGAGACCCAGTACTTC. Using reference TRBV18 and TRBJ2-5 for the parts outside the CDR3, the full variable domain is NAGVMQNPRHLVRRRGQEARLRCSPMKGHSHVYWYRQLPEEGLKFMVYLQKENIIDESGMPKERFSAEFPKEGPSILRIQQVVRGDSAAYFCASSPQAGETQYFGPGTRLLVL.

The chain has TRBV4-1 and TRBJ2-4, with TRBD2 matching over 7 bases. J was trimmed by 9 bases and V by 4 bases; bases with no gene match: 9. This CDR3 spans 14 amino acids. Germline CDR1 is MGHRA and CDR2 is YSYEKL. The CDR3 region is CASSPASGRAIQYF. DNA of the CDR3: TGCGCCAGCAGCCCCGCTAGCGGTCGAGCCATTCAGTACTTC.

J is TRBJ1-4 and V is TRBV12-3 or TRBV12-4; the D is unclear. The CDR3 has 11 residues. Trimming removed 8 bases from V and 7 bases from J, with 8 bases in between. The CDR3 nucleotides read TGTGCCAGCGCCTTGAGTGAAAAACTGTTTTTT. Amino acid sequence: CASALSEKLFF.

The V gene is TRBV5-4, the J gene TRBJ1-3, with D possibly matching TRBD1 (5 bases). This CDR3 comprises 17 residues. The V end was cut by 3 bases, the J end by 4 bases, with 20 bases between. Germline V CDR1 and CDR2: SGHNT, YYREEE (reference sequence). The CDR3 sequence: CASSWGEFREVGNTIYF. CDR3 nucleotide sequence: TGTGCCAGCAGCTGGGGGGAGTTTCGGGAGGTCGGAAACACCATATATTTT.

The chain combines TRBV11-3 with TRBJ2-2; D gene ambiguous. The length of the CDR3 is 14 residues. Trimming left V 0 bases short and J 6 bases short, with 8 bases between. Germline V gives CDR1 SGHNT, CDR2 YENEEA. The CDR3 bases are TGTGCCAGCAGCTTAGATTCCATTGCCGGGGAGCTGTTTTTT. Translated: CASSLDSIAGELFF.

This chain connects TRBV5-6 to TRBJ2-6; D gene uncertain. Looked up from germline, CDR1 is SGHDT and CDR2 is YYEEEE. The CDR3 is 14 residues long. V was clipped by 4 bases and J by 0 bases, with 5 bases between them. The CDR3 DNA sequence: TGTGCCAGCAGCCTTCCCTCTGGGGCCAACGTCCTGACTTTC. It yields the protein CASSLPSGANVLTF.

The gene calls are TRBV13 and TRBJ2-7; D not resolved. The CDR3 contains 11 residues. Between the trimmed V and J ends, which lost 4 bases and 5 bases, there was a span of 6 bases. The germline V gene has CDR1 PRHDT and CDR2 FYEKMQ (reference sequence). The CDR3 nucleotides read TGTGCCAGCAGCTCCCCCCACGAGCAGTACTTC. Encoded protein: CASSSPHEQYF. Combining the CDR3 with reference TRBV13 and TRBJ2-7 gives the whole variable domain AAGVIQSPRHLIKEKRETATLKCYPIPRHDTVYWYQQGPGQDPQFLISFYEKMQSDKGSIPDRFSAQQFSDYHSELNMSSLELGDSALYFCASSSPHEQYFGPGTRLTVT.

CDR3 nucleotides: TGTGCCAGCAGTGTAGATCGTTCCCCCTCGTCCAATGAGCAGTTCTTC. It codes for CASSVDRSPSSNEQFF. The gene calls are TRBV25-1 and TRBJ2-1; D unclear. Germline V gives CDR1 MGHDK, CDR2 SYGVNS. This CDR3 comprises 16 residues. V lost 4 bases and J 6 bases, leaving 19 bases between the germline ends.

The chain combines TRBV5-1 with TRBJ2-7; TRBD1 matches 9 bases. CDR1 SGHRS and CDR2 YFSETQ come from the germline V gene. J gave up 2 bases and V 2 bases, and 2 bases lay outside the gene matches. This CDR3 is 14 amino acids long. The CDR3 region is CASSFGDRAYEQYF. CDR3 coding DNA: TGCGCCAGCAGCTTCGGGGACAGGGCCTACGAGCAGTACTTC.

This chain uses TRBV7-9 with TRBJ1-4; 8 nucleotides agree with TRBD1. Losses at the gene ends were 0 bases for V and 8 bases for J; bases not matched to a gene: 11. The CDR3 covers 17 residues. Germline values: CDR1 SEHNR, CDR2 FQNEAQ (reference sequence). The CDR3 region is CASSLAGSGQGGEKLFF. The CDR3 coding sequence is TGTGCCAGCAGCTTAGCAGGTAGCGGACAGGGAGGCGAAAAACTGTTTTTT.

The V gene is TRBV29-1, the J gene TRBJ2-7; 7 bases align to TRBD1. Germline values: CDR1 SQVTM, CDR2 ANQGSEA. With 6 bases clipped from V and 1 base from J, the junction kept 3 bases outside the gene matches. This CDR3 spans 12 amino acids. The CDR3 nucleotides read TGCAGCGTAAAGGGACAGTCCTACGAGCAGTACTTC. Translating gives CSVKGQSYEQYF.

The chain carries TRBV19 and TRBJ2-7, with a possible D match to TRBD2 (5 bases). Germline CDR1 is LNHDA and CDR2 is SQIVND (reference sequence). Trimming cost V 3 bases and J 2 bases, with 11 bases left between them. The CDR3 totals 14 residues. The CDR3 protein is CASSIPSTPYEQYF. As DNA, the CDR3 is TGTGCCAGTAGTATCCCTAGCACGCCCTACGAGCAGTACTTC.

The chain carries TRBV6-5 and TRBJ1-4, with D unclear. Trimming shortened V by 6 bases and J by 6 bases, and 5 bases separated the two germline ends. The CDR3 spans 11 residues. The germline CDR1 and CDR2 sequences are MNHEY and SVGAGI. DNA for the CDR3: TGTGCCAGCAGGAGAGATGAAAAACTGTTTTTT. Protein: CASRRDEKLFF.

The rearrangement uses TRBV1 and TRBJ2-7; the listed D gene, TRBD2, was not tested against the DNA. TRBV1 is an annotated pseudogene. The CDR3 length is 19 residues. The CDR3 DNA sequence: TGCACCAGCAGCCAATGTAGGCTAGCGGGAGAGTCTCTTGGGCCCGAGCAGTACTTC. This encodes CTSSQCRLAGESLGPEQYF.

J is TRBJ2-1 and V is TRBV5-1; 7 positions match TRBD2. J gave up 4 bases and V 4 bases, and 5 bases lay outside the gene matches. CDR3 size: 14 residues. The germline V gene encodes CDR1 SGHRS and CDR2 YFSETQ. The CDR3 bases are TGCGCCAGCAGCACCGGGACTACTTACAATGAGCAGTTCTTC. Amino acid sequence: CASSTGTTYNEQFF.

The CDR3 loop is CASTSAGERTEAFF. The CDR3 DNA is TGTGCCAGCACCTCCGCAGGGGAGCGCACTGAAGCTTTCTTT. This sequence joins TRBV2 and TRBJ1-1; perhaps TRBD1 as D (6 bases). Germline assignment: CDR1 SNHLY and CDR2 FYNNEI. CDR3 length equals 14 residues. The V and J ends lost 7 bases and 4 bases respectively, with 16 bases between them.

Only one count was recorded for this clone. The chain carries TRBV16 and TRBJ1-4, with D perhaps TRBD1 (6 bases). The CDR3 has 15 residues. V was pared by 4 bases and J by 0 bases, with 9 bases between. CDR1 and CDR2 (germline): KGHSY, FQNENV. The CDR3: CASSPWTATNEKLFF. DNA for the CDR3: TGTGCCAGCAGCCCATGGACAGCAACTAATGAAAAACTGTTTTTT.

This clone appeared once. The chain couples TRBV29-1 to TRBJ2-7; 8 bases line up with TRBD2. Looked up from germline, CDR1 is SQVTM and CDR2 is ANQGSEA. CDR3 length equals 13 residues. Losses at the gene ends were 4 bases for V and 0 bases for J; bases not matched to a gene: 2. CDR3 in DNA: TGCAGCGTTGTAACTAGCGGCTCCTACGAGCAGTACTTC. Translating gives CSVVTSGSYEQYF.

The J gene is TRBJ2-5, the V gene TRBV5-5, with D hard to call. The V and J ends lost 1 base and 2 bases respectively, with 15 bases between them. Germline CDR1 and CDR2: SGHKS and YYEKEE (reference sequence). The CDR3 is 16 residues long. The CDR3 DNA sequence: TGTGCCAGCAGCTTGAACTTTAGACTTTATCAAGAGACCCAGTACTTC. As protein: CASSLNFRLYQETQYF.

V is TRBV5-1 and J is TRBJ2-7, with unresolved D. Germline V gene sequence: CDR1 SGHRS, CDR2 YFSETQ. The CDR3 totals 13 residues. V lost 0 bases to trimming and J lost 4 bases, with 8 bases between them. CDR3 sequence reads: CASSLESAYEQYF. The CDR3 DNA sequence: TGCGCCAGCAGCTTGGAGTCAGCGTACGAGCAGTACTTC.